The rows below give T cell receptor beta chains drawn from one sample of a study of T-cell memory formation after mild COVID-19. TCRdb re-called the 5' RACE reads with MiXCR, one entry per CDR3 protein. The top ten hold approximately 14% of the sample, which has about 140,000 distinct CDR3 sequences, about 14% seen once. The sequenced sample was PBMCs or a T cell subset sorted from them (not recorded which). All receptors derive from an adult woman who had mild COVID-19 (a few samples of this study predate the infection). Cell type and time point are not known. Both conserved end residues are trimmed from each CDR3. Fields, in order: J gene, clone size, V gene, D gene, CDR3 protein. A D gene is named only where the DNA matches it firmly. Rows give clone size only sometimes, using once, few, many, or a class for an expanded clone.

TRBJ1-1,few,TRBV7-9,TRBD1,ASSLSGTDLEAF
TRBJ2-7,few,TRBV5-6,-,ASSFPRQENEQY
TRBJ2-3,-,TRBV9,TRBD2,ASSVGSSGSDDTQY
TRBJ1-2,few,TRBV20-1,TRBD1,SASVTGLIGYT
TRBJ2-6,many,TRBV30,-,AWSPHTSGANVLT
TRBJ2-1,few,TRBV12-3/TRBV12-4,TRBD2,ASSLSKGVRRGASYNEQF
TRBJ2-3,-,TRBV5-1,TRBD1,ASSSGQGRDTQY
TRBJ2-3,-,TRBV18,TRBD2,ASSPAGVDTQY
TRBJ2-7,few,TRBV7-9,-,ASSFWTRGANEQY
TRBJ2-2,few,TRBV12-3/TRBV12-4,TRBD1,ASSLDWTGLGGGELF
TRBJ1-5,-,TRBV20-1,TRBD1,SARDLEGTGPNQPQH
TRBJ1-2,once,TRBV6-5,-,ASSASGHVGGYT
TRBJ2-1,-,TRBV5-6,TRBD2,ASSSRYGLASYNEQF
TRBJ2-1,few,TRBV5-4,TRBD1,ASSLGSGGLDEQF
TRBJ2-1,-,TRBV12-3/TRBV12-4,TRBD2,ASSFLRAGDNEQF
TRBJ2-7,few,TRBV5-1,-,ASSLDGSGEQY
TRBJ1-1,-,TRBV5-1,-,ASSLDPLDGNTEAF
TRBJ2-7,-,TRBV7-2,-,ASSPGPSRNYEQY
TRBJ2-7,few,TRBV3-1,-,ASSSRQLTSYEQY
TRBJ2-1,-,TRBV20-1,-,SADTHRTSREQF
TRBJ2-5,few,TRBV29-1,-,SVGQETQY
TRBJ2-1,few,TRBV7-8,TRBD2,ASSLVYGGGDLSYNEQF
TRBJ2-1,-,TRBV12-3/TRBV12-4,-,ASSLTVNEQF
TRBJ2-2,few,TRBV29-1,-,SASWLNTGELF
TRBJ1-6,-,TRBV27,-,ASSSGGPRIPPLH
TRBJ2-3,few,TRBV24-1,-,ATSDTLGTGRTDTQY
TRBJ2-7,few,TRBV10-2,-,ASKVPGSYEQY
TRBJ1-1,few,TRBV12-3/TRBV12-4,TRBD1,ASRSQTQGIWAEAF
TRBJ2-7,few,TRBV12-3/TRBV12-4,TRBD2,ASSYSGTTNGWDYEQY
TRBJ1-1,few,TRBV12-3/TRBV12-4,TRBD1,ASKLTGSGAEAF
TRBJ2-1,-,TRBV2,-,ASSKDNEQF
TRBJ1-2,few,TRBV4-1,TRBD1,ASSQPALGTGGGYT
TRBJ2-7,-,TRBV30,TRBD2,AWAGTSGYEQY
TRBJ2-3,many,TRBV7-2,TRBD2,ASSLSGRAEDTQY
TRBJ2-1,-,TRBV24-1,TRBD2,ATSSSGYNNEQF
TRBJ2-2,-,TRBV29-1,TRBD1,SADTGQGGPWAGELF
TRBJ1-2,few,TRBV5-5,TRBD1,ASSATGGAGYGYT
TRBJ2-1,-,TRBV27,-,ASSSDPYPYNEQF
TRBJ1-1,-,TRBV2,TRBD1,ASSEGTGWITEAF
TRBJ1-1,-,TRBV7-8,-,ASSLGLGVITEAF
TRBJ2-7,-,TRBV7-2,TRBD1,ASSTTPGQGSQEQY
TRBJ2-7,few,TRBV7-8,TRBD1,ASSLPGQEPEQY
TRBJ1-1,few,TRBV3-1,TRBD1,ASSHLDRGTEAF
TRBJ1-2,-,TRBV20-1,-,SVSDVGGYT